The clone carrying this T cell receptor (beta chain) was counted ten times or more. Its antigen remains unknown. This sample was included in a study of blood T cells in healthy people across ages. Study-wide findings and caveats: Total diversity from one million sequenced T cells was likely underestimated.

CDR1 and CDR2 (germline): KGHSH, LQKENI. Trimming shortened V by 1 base and J by 7 bases, and 14 bases separated the two germline ends. This CDR3 is built from 14 residues. A second PCR, run for roughly 7 to 11 cycles, used a sample-barcoded 5' primer plus a J-beta primer mix. TCRdb processed the 5' RACE reads anew with MiXCR; each CDR3 protein has one entry. The table lists approximately 810,000 distinct CDR3 sequences, around 36% of them singletons. The gene calls are TRBV18 and TRBJ2-7; D gene uncertain. The sequenced sample was blood. The TCR sequence derives from a man aged 18 to 35 in good health. CDR3 protein: CASSPLNNPVEQYF. For the CDR3, the DNA is TGTGCCAGCTCACCACTCAACAATCCGGTGGAGCAGTACTTC.